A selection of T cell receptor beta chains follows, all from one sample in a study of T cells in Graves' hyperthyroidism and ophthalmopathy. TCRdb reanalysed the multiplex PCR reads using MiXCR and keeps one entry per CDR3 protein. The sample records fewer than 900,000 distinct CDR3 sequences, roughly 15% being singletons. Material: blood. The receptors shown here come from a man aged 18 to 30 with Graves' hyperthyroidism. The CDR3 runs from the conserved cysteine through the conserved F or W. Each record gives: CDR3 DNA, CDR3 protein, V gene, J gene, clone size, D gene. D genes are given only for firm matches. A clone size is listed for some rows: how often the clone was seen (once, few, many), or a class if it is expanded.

CDR3nt: TGCGCCAGCAGTCCTTTATGGGGCAGCAACTCCTACAATGAGCAGTTCTTC
CDR3aa: CASSPLWGSNSYNEQFF
v_gene: TRBV5-1
j_gene: TRBJ2-1
abundance: few
d_gene: .

CDR3nt: TGCGCCAGCAGCTTCCGGGACCCCAGTCAGGGGCAGTACTTC
CDR3aa: CASSFRDPSQGQYF
v_gene: TRBV5-1
j_gene: TRBJ2-7
abundance: many
d_gene: .

CDR3nt: TGTGCCAGCAGTGAGACAGGGTACTACAATGAGCAGTTCTTC
CDR3aa: CASSETGYYNEQFF
v_gene: TRBV6-2/TRBV6-3
j_gene: TRBJ2-1
abundance: many
d_gene: TRBD1

CDR3nt: TGTGCCAGCAGCTTATTTAATGAAAAACTGTTTTTT
CDR3aa: CASSLFNEKLFF
v_gene: TRBV11-2
j_gene: TRBJ1-4
abundance: .
d_gene: .

CDR3nt: TGCAGTGCTAGAGAACGGCAGAGCTCCCTGGAGAGCACTGAAGCTTTCTTT
CDR3aa: CSARERQSSLESTEAFF
v_gene: TRBV20-1
j_gene: TRBJ1-1
abundance: few
d_gene: .

CDR3nt: TGTGCCAGCAGCTTAGATCGGATCGACGAGCAGTACTTC
CDR3aa: CASSLDRIDEQYF
v_gene: TRBV13
j_gene: TRBJ2-7
abundance: few
d_gene: .

CDR3nt: TGTGCCAGCAGCTTACGGCTGGGACAATACAATGAGCAGTTCTTC
CDR3aa: CASSLRLGQYNEQFF
v_gene: TRBV7-8
j_gene: TRBJ2-1
abundance: many
d_gene: .

CDR3nt: TGTGCCAGTAGTCTTAGACAGGGGGCTTTTACGAACACTGAAGCTTTCTTT
CDR3aa: CASSLRQGAFTNTEAFF
v_gene: TRBV19
j_gene: TRBJ1-1
abundance: .
d_gene: TRBD1

CDR3nt: TGTGCCAGCAGCTCCGGCTCAGCGAACACTGAAGCTTTCTTT
CDR3aa: CASSSGSANTEAFF
v_gene: TRBV7-2
j_gene: TRBJ1-1
abundance: many
d_gene: .

CDR3nt: TGTGCCAGCTCACCCCCGACGCGGGAGGCAACCTACGAGCAGTACTTC
CDR3aa: CASSPPTREATYEQYF
v_gene: TRBV18
j_gene: TRBJ2-7
abundance: many
d_gene: TRBD2

CDR3nt: TGCGCCAGCAACAGGGGTTCTGATGAAAAACTGTTTTTT
CDR3aa: CASNRGSDEKLFF
v_gene: TRBV4-1
j_gene: TRBJ1-4
abundance: .
d_gene: TRBD1

CDR3nt: TGCAGTGCTAGAAATGCAGGTGCCGTGGGGGACATTCAGTACTTC
CDR3aa: CSARNAGAVGDIQYF
v_gene: TRBV20-1
j_gene: TRBJ2-4
abundance: many
d_gene: .

CDR3nt: TGTGCCAGCAGCCCCCGGGCAGGGGCCGAGCAGTACTTC
CDR3aa: CASSPRAGAEQYF
v_gene: TRBV16
j_gene: TRBJ2-7
abundance: many
d_gene: .

CDR3nt: TGTGCCAGCAGTTACGGGACGGGGGCAGAGACCCAGTACTTC
CDR3aa: CASSYGTGAETQYF
v_gene: TRBV6-6
j_gene: TRBJ2-5
abundance: .
d_gene: .

CDR3nt: TGTGCCAGCTCACCACGGAAAGGGCCGCATACTAACTATGGCTACACCTTC
CDR3aa: CASSPRKGPHTNYGYTF
v_gene: TRBV18
j_gene: TRBJ1-2
abundance: .
d_gene: .

CDR3nt: TGTGCCAGCAGCCCGCGACAGCCCACTAACTATGGCTACACCTTC
CDR3aa: CASSPRQPTNYGYTF
v_gene: TRBV5-4
j_gene: TRBJ1-2
abundance: .
d_gene: .

CDR3nt: TGTGCCAGCAGTTACCTAAGGACAGATGGCTACACCTTC
CDR3aa: CASSYLRTDGYTF
v_gene: TRBV6-6
j_gene: TRBJ1-2
abundance: few
d_gene: .

CDR3nt: TGTGCCAGTAGCACAGGGAAACGTCAGCCCCAGCATTTT
CDR3aa: CASSTGKRQPQHF
v_gene: TRBV19
j_gene: TRBJ1-5
abundance: few
d_gene: .

CDR3nt: TGCGCCAGCAGCTTCCGGGCCCCGGTCGCCGGGGAGCTGTTTTTT
CDR3aa: CASSFRAPVAGELFF
v_gene: TRBV5-1
j_gene: TRBJ2-2
abundance: .
d_gene: .

CDR3nt: TGTGCCAGCAGTCCCCAGGACAGCCAAGAGACCCAGTACTTC
CDR3aa: CASSPQDSQETQYF
v_gene: TRBV28
j_gene: TRBJ2-5
abundance: many
d_gene: .

CDR3nt: TGTGCCAGTAGTATAGCCGGAGCTCCCACAGAGACCCAGTACTTC
CDR3aa: CASSIAGAPTETQYF
v_gene: TRBV19
j_gene: TRBJ2-5
abundance: .
d_gene: .

CDR3nt: TGCAGTGCTAGGGCAGGGGGTCAAACTAATGAAAAACTGTTTTTT
CDR3aa: CSARAGGQTNEKLFF
v_gene: TRBV20-1
j_gene: TRBJ1-4
abundance: .
d_gene: TRBD1

CDR3nt: TGTGCCAGCAGTGAAGCAGGGGGGAGTGGGGGGCAGTACTTC
CDR3aa: CASSEAGGSGGQYF
v_gene: TRBV2
j_gene: TRBJ2-7
abundance: .
d_gene: .

CDR3nt: TGCGCCAGCAGTTTTGGGACTAGCGGTCCTGAGTTCTTC
CDR3aa: CASSFGTSGPEFF
v_gene: TRBV10-2
j_gene: TRBJ2-1
abundance: once
d_gene: TRBD2

CDR3nt: TGCAGTGCTAGGAGACGAGCAACTAATGAAAAACTGTTTTTT
CDR3aa: CSARRRATNEKLFF
v_gene: TRBV20-1
j_gene: TRBJ1-4
abundance: many
d_gene: .

CDR3nt: TGTGCCAGCAGTGAAATCGGGCTAGCGGGAAATCTGGCCAAAAACATTCAGTACTTC
CDR3aa: CASSEIGLAGNLAKNIQYF
v_gene: TRBV2
j_gene: TRBJ2-4
abundance: many
d_gene: TRBD2

CDR3nt: TGTGCCAGCAGCTTGGAGCATAGCAATCAGCCCCAGCATTTT
CDR3aa: CASSLEHSNQPQHF
v_gene: TRBV11-3
j_gene: TRBJ1-5
abundance: .
d_gene: .

CDR3nt: TGTGCCATCAGTGGACGGGGGAGCTCCTACGAGCAGTACTTC
CDR3aa: CAISGRGSSYEQYF
v_gene: TRBV10-3
j_gene: TRBJ2-7
abundance: few
d_gene: .